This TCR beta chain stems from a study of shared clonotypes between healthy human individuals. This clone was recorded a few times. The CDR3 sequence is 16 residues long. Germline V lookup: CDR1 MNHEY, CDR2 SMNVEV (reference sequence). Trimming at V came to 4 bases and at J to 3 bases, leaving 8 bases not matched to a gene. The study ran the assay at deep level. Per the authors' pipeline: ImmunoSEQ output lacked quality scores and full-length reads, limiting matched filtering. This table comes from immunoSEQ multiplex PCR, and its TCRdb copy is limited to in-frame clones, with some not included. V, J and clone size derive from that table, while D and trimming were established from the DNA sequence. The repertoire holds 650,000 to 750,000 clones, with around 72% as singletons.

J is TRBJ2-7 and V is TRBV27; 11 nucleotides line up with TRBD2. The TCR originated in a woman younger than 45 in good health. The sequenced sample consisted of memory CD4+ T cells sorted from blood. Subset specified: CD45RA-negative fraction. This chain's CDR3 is CASSSLAGGPDYEQYF. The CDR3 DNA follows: TGTGCCAGCAGTTCCTTAGCGGGAGGGCCCGACTACGAGCAGTACTTC.